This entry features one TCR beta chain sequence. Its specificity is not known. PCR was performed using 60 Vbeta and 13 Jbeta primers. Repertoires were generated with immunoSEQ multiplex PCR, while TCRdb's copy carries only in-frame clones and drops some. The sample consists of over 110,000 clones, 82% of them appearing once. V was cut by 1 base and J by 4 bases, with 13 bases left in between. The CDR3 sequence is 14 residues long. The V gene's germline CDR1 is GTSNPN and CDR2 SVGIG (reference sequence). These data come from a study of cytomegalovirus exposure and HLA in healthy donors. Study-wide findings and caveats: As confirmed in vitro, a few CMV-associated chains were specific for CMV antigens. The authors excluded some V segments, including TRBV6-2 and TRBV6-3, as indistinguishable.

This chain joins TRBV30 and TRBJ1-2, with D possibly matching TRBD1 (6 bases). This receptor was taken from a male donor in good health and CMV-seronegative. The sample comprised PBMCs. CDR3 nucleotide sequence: TGTGCCTGGAGTGGCGTACAGGGTTCCTATGGCTACACCTTC. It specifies CAWSGVQGSYGYTF. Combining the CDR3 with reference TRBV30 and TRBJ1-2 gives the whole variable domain SQTIHQWPATLVQPVGSPLSLECTVEGTSNPNLYWYRQAAGRGLQLLFYSVGIGQISSEVPQNLSASRPQDRQFILSSKKLLLSDSGFYLCAWSGVQGSYGYTFGSGTRLTVV.